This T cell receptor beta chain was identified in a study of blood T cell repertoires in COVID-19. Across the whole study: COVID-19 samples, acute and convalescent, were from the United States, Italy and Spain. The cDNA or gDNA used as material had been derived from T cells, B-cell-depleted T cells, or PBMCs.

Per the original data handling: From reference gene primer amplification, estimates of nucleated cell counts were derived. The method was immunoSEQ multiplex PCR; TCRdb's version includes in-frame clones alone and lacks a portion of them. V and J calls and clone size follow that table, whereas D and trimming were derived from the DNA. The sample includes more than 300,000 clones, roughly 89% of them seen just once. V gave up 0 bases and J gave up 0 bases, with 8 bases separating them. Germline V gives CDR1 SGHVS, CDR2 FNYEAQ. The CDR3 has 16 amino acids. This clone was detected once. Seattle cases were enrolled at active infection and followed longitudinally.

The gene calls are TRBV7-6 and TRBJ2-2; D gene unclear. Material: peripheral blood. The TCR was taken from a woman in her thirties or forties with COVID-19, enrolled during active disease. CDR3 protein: CASSLAQQSNTGELFF. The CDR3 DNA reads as TGTGCCAGCAGCTTAGCGCAACAGTCGAACACCGGGGAGCTGTTTTTT.